A selection of T cell receptor beta chains follows, all from one sample in a study of graft-versus-host responses after intestinal transplantation. Repertoires were generated with immunoSEQ multiplex PCR, while TCRdb's copy carries only in-frame clones and drops some. The profile covers about 70,000 clones, with around 90% appearing a single time and roughly 3.9% taken by the ten largest. No antigen has been assigned to these receptors. Sequenced material: unstimulated CD8+ T cells sorted from spleen or lymph node cells, taken before transplant. The receptors here all came from a human donor who was the organ donor for an intestinal transplant. The CDR3 runs from the conserved cysteine through the conserved F or W. A D gene is named only where the DNA matches it firmly. Clone sizes are given selectively: once, few, many, or a class where the clone is expanded.

TRBV18	-	-	TRBJ2-1	CASSPSGTRAGEQFF	TGTGCCAGCTCACCATCCGGGACGAGGGCGGGGGAGCAGTTCTTC
TRBV7-2	-	-	TRBJ2-5	CASSLTVGSRETQYF	TGTGCCAGCAGCCTAACAGTGGGCTCCCGAGAGACCCAGTACTTC
TRBV30	-	-	TRBJ2-2	CAWSPGHGELFF	TGTGCCTGGAGTCCTGGCCACGGGGAGCTGTTTTTT
TRBV7-7	-	-	TRBJ2-3	CASSSAHKDTQYF	TGTGCTAGCAGCTCCGCGCATAAAGATACGCAGTATTTT
TRBV10-1	-	-	TRBJ1-1	CASSEVGGNTEAFF	TGCGCCAGCAGTGAGGTGGGGGGGAACACTGAAGCTTTCTTT
TRBV7-8	-	TRBD1	TRBJ1-3	CASSLDWDRAGNTIYF	TGTGCCAGCAGCTTAGATTGGGACAGGGCTGGAAACACCATATATTTT
TRBV29-1	-	-	TRBJ1-2	CSAEERGGNYGYTF	TGCAGCGCCGAGGAGAGGGGGGGCAACTATGGCTACACCTTC
TRBV2	-	-	TRBJ1-2	CAIMQGRYGYTF	TGTGCCATCATGCAGGGCCGCTATGGCTACACCTTC
TRBV28	-	-	TRBJ1-2	CASSQGGASSTSTGYTF	TGTGCCAGCAGTCAAGGCGGGGCCAGCTCCACTTCGACGGGCTACACCTTC
TRBV6-5	-	-	TRBJ1-1	CASSRLGGTEAFF	TGTGCCAGCAGTCGCTTAGGGGGAACTGAAGCTTTCTTT
TRBV6-5	-	-	TRBJ2-4	CASNPDNSQNIQYF	TGTGCCAGCAACCCCGACAACTCCCAAAACATTCAGTACTTC
TRBV5-3	-	TRBD2	TRBJ2-2	CASLGLAGYGGELFF	TGTGCCAGCCTGGGACTAGCGGGGTACGGCGGGGAGCTGTTTTTT
TRBV4-1	-	-	TRBJ1-5	CASSQDRGVARNQPQHF	TGCGCCAGCAGCCAAGATCGAGGCGTTGCCAGAAATCAGCCCCAGCATTTT
TRBV27	-	-	TRBJ2-2	CASSSTNGELFF	TGTGCCAGCAGTTCGACTAACGGGGAGCTGTTTTTT
TRBV25-1	-	-	TRBJ2-5	CASSELGQPLQETQYF	TGTGCCAGCAGTGAATTAGGACAGCCCCTCCAAGAGACCCAGTACTTC
TRBV5-1	-	-	TRBJ2-3	CASSPIELVTDTQYF	TGCGCCAGCAGCCCGATTGAACTAGTTACAGATACGCAGTATTTT
TRBV7-9	few	-	TRBJ1-2	CASRHTTPGLDYGYTF	TGTGCCAGCAGGCACACCACCCCAGGATTGGACTATGGCTACACCTTC
TRBV6-6	once	TRBD2	TRBJ2-1	CASRPGLGVDEQFF	TGTGCCAGCAGGCCGGGACTAGGGGTTGATGAGCAGTTCTTC
TRBV7-9	-	-	TRBJ1-5	CASSPGGQIGNQPQHF	TGTGCCAGCAGCCCCGGCGGACAGATCGGAAATCAGCCCCAGCATTTT
TRBV7-8	-	-	TRBJ1-6	CASTLGGYNSPLHF	TGTGCCAGCACCCTGGGGGGCTATAATTCACCCCTCCACTTT
TRBV9	-	-	TRBJ1-5	CASSARFTTRVSNQPQHF	TGTGCCAGCAGCGCGAGATTCACCACGAGGGTTAGCAATCAGCCCCAGCATTTT
TRBV4-3	-	TRBD1	TRBJ1-1	CASSQGTTGRGTEAFF	TGCGCCAGCAGCCAAGGGACGACAGGGCGGGGCACTGAAGCTTTCTTT
TRBV7-6	-	-	TRBJ1-1	CASSERGSTEAFF	TGTGCCAGCAGCGAACGGGGATCCACTGAAGCTTTCTTT
TRBV7-9	-	-	TRBJ2-3	CASIERWGEPYTDTQYF	TGTGCCAGCATCGAAAGGTGGGGGGAACCTTACACAGATACGCAGTATTTT
TRBV2	-	-	TRBJ1-4	CASSDASPGHNNEKLFF	TGTGCCAGCAGTGATGCGTCCCCGGGACACAATAATGAAAAACTGTTTTTT
TRBV7-8	-	TRBD2	TRBJ2-1	CASSLGGGGAEEQFF	TGTGCCAGCAGCTTAGGTGGCGGGGGGGCAGAAGAGCAGTTCTTC
TRBV11-2	-	TRBD2	TRBJ2-3	CASSPIGRGGREDTQYF	TGTGCCAGCAGCCCGATCGGACGGGGGGGCCGGGAAGATACGCAGTATTTT
TRBV14	-	-	TRBJ1-2	CASSLTREVDGYTF	TGTGCCAGCAGCCTCACCAGGGAAGTGGATGGCTACACCTTC
TRBV7-9	-	-	TRBJ1-2	CASSPTGGRVGYTF	TGTGCCAGCAGCCCCACCGGGGGGCGGGTCGGCTACACCTTC
TRBV19	-	TRBD1	TRBJ1-1	CASRRQGNTEAFF	TGTGCCAGTAGGCGACAGGGGAACACTGAAGCTTTCTTT
TRBV29-1	-	TRBD2	TRBJ2-5	CSVDPGLAGGVSHQETQYF	TGCAGCGTTGACCCGGGACTAGCGGGGGGAGTTTCCCACCAAGAGACCCAGTACTTC
TRBV5-6	-	TRBD1	TRBJ2-5	CASSSQKTGEETQYF	TGTGCCAGCAGCTCTCAAAAGACAGGGGAGGAGACCCAGTACTTC
TRBV4-1	-	TRBD2	TRBJ2-5	CASSQQGSGGGETQYF	TGCGCCAGCAGCCAACAGGGTAGCGGGGGGGGAGAGACCCAGTACTTC
TRBV29-1	-	-	TRBJ1-2	CSVENYGYTF	TGCAGCGTCGAGAACTATGGCTACACCTTC
TRBV7-9	-	TRBD1	TRBJ1-2	CASIISDRGYDGYTF	TGTGCCAGCATCATATCAGACAGGGGGTACGATGGCTACACCTTC
TRBV13	-	TRBD1	TRBJ2-6	CASSLTGTGGSGANVLTF	TGTGCCAGCAGCTTAACCGGGACAGGGGGCTCTGGGGCCAACGTCCTGACTTTC
TRBV11-2	-	-	TRBJ2-5	CASSLVEETQYF	TGTGCCAGCAGCTTAGTAGAGGAGACCCAGTACTTC
TRBV7-4	-	-	TRBJ2-6	CASIQGAAGANVLTF	TGTGCCAGCATCCAAGGGGCAGCTGGGGCCAACGTCCTGACTTTC
TRBV6-5	-	-	TRBJ1-5	CASRQGNQPQHF	TGTGCCAGCAGACAGGGCAATCAGCCCCAGCATTTT
TRBV7-9	once	-	TRBJ1-2	CASSPWVQGVDGYTF	TGTGCCAGCAGCCCCTGGGTACAAGGGGTAGATGGCTACACCTTC
TRBV7-2	-	TRBD1	TRBJ1-4	CASSGGTANEKLFF	TGTGCCAGCAGTGGAGGGACAGCTAATGAAAAACTGTTTTTT
TRBV19	-	-	TRBJ1-1	CASSRLGQKNTEAFF	TGTGCCAGTAGTAGACTAGGACAAAAGAACACTGAAGCTTTCTTT
TRBV4-3	-	-	TRBJ2-5	CASSQPGQQETQYF	TGCGCCAGCAGCCAACCTGGCCAGCAAGAGACCCAGTACTTC
TRBV11-3	-	TRBD1	TRBJ1-5	CASSTQGAIQPQHF	TGTGCCAGCAGCACACAGGGGGCTATTCAGCCCCAGCATTTT
TRBV6-5	-	-	TRBJ1-6	CASTIDGGFSPLHF	TGTGCCAGCACTATAGACGGGGGTTTTTCACCCCTCCACTTT
TRBV6-5	-	-	TRBJ1-2	CATQSSGPYGYTF	TGTGCCACCCAGTCTTCAGGGCCCTATGGCTACACCTTC
TRBV28	few	-	TRBJ2-6	CASSLWSSGANVLTF	TGTGCCAGCAGTTTATGGAGCTCTGGGGCCAACGTCCTGACTTTC
TRBV6-5	-	-	TRBJ1-2	CASSYPPHYGYTF	TGTGCCAGCAGTTACCCCCCTCACTATGGCTACACCTTC
TRBV6-5	-	-	TRBJ1-1	CASSYSSVMNTEAFF	TGTGCCAGCAGTTACTCGTCAGTCATGAACACTGAAGCTTTCTTT
TRBV29-1	-	-	TRBJ2-2	CSVDAGTTNTGELFF	TGCAGCGTTGATGCGGGGACGACGAACACCGGGGAGCTGTTTTTT
TRBV6-4	few	TRBD2	TRBJ2-3	CASSDSGTSGGDTQYF	TGTGCCAGCAGTGACTCGGGGACTAGCGGGGGAGATACGCAGTATTTT
TRBV6-1	-	TRBD1	TRBJ1-2	CASSSGTGDSGYTF	TGTGCCAGCAGTTCCGGGACAGGGGACAGTGGCTACACCTTC
TRBV7-2	-	-	TRBJ1-1	CASSPWWPPRTEAFF	TGTGCCAGCAGCCCATGGTGGCCTCCGAGGACTGAAGCTTTCTTT
TRBV5-4	-	TRBD1	TRBJ2-5	CASSLPGTGDETQYF	TGTGCCAGCAGCTTGCCCGGGACAGGGGATGAGACCCAGTACTTC
TRBV7-9	-	TRBD1	TRBJ1-2	CASSLVAGGPTHPNYGYTF	TGTGCCAGCAGCTTAGTGGCAGGGGGCCCGACGCACCCCAACTATGGCTACACCTTC